The next 21 T cell receptor beta chains were all read from a single sample in a study of identical twins. TCRdb reprocessed the 5' RACE reads via MiXCR and lists one record per CDR3 protein. The table lists 310,000 or so distinct CDR3 sequences, approximately 8% of them singletons. This sample also belongs to another study, concerning yellow fever vaccine responses in identical twins.

The specimen sequenced was memory (CD45RO+) T cells sorted from blood. The receptors were gathered from a woman aged 18-29 years in good health.

The sample holds many counts of this clonotype. The chain links TRBV27 to TRBJ2-2; TRBD2 aligns across 7 bases. The CDR3 consists of 17 residues. With V trimmed by 5 bases and J by 4 bases, 13 bases remained unmatched. Germline V gene sequence: CDR1 MNHEY, CDR2 SMNVEV (reference sequence). This CDR3 is CASSPKTSSGATGELFF. Written as DNA, the CDR3 is TGTGCCAGCAGTCCCAAGACTAGCTCAGGCGCCACCGGGGAGCTGTTTTTT.

Many counts were recorded for this clonotype. V is TRBV20-1 and J is TRBJ2-7; the D is unclear. Trimming cost V 1 base and J 3 bases, with 10 bases left between them. This CDR3 contains 13 residues. Germline V lookup: CDR1 DFQATT, CDR2 SNEGSKA (reference sequence). The CDR3 is CSARAESNYEQYF. The CDR3 coding sequence is TGCAGTGCTAGAGCGGAATCCAACTACGAGCAGTACTTC.

The V and J genes are TRBV29-1 and TRBJ2-2, with D perhaps TRBD2 (5 bases). The V gene lost 4 bases and the J gene lost 5 bases, with 11 bases spanning the gap. CDR1 and CDR2 (germline): SQVTM, ANQGSEA. This CDR3 contains 13 residues. Here the CDR3 DNA reads TGCAGCGTTGGTGAGGGCAGAACCGGGGAGCTGTTTTTT. It is translated as CSVGEGRTGELFF.

This clonotype was counted many times. The genes are TRBV20-1 and TRBJ2-7, with D possibly being TRBD1 (5 bases). The V end was cut by 0 bases, the J end by 4 bases, with 10 bases between. Germline CDR1 reads DFQATT; CDR2 reads SNEGSKA (reference sequence). The CDR3 totals 13 residues. The CDR3 bases are TGCAGTGCTAGAGATTCGACAGCATACGAGCAGTACGTC. Its translation is CSARDSTAYEQYV.

This clonotype was picked up a small number of times. V gene TRBV3-1 combines with J gene TRBJ1-6, with D uncertain. Trimming stripped 8 bases from V and 0 bases from J, with 11 bases between. Germline V lookup: CDR1 LGHDT, CDR2 YNNKEL (reference sequence). The CDR3 runs 15 residues. The CDR3 loop is CASQDGSSYNSPLHF. Here the CDR3 DNA reads TGTGCCAGCCAGGACGGTAGCTCCTATAATTCACCCCTCCACTTT.

The table lists this clonotype with a few counts. The chain links TRBV28 to TRBJ2-7; 9 bases match TRBD1. The germline V gene encodes CDR1 MDHEN and CDR2 SYDVKM. After removal of 3 bases from V and 3 bases from J, the junction contained 3 bases not matched to a gene. The CDR3 is 14 amino acids. The chain's CDR3 is CASSLETGGYEQYV. For the CDR3, the DNA is TGTGCCAGCAGTTTGGAGACAGGGGGCTACGAGCAGTACGTC.

This clonotype has at least ten counts. The rearrangement uses TRBV20-1 and TRBJ2-5; D perhaps matches TRBD2 (5 bases). The CDR3 spans 13 residues. Germline V CDR1 and CDR2: DFQATT, SNEGSKA (reference sequence). The V gene lost 7 bases and the J gene lost 3 bases, with 15 bases spanning the gap. Here the CDR3 reads CSGKGGPKETQYF. Here the CDR3 DNA reads TGCAGTGGAAAGGGCGGGCCGAAAGAGACCCAGTACTTC.

This clonotype has just one count. The chain employs TRBV28 and TRBJ1-2; perhaps TRBD1 as D (5 bases). Germline CDR1 MDHEN, CDR2 SYDVKM. V was pared by 10 bases and J by 2 bases, with 14 bases between. This CDR3 is built from 13 residues. The CDR3 DNA reads as TGTGCCACAGGGCAAGCCTTAAACTATGGCTACACCTTC. Its translation is CATGQALNYGYTF.

The chain is built from TRBV20-1 and TRBJ1-2, with unresolved D. The CDR3 loop spans 15 amino acids. Germline loops: CDR1 DFQATT, CDR2 SNEGSKA (reference sequence). V lost 1 base, J lost 4 bases, and 16 bases lay in between. The CDR3 bases are TGCAGTGCTAGAGTTGCTTCGACCCGGGTCTATGGCTACACCTTC. It specifies CSARVASTRVYGYTF.

This clonotype turned up a few times. This chain joins TRBV3-1 and TRBJ2-1, with 13 bases fitting TRBD2. This CDR3 is 15 amino acids long. Trimming cost V 1 base and J 9 bases; bases outside gene matches: 3. Germline loops: CDR1 LGHDT, CDR2 YNNKEL (reference sequence). CDR3 sequence (DNA): TGTGCCAGCAGCCAAGGACTAGCGGGAGGCACTGAGCAGTTCTTC. This encodes CASSQGLAGGTEQFF.

This clonotype was recorded at least ten times. This chain joins TRBV7-3 and TRBJ2-2; a weak D match, TRBD2 (6 bases). V was clipped by 3 bases and J by 7 bases, with 21 bases between them. There are 17 residues in the CDR3. Germline-derived CDR1 and CDR2 are SGHTA and FQGTGA. The CDR3 nucleotides are TGTGCCAGCAGCTTCCTCGCTGACGGGAGTGTGGGCGGGGAGCTGTTTTTT. This encodes CASSFLADGSVGGELFF. The full variable domain, rest sourced from reference TRBV7-3 and TRBJ2-2, is GAGVSQTPSNKVTEKGKYVELRCDPISGHTALYWYRQSLGQGPEFLIYFQGTGAADDSGLPNDRFFAVRPEGSVSTLKIQRTERGDSAVYLCASSFLADGSVGGELFFGEGSRLTVL.

Only a few counts were recorded for this clonotype. The gene calls are TRBV7-9 and TRBJ2-7; TRBD1 matches 7 bases. In germline, CDR1 is SEHNR, CDR2 FQNEAQ (reference sequence). The CDR3 is made up of 16 amino acids. With V trimmed by 5 bases and J by 4 bases, 14 bases remained unmatched. The DNA for the CDR3 is TGTGCCAGCAGCAATACACGGGACAGCGCCGAATACGAGCAGTACTTC. Residues: CASSNTRDSAEYEQYF.

This clonotype was seen more than once but under ten times. The genes are TRBV19 and TRBJ1-1; 9 bases fit TRBD1. The V gene's germline CDR1 is LNHDA and CDR2 SQIVND (reference sequence). V shed 5 bases and J 0 bases; nucleotides not matched to a gene: 4. The CDR3 is made up of 15 amino acids. The CDR3 nucleotides read TGTGCCAGTAGTTACCGGGACAGGGTGAACACTGAAGCTTTCTTT. Residues: CASSYRDRVNTEAFF.

The chain has TRBV6-1 and TRBJ2-5, with TRBD2 identical over 11 bases. This CDR3 contains 16 residues. Germline CDR1 is MNHNS and CDR2 is SASEGT. The V gene end was trimmed by 2 bases and the J gene end by 2 bases; junction bases not matched to a gene: 4. Here the CDR3 DNA reads TGTGCCAGCAGTGAATCACTAGCGGGAGCACAAGAGACCCAGTACTTC. This sequence encodes CASSESLAGAQETQYF.

This clonotype was counted between two and nine times. The gene calls are TRBV5-1 and TRBJ2-2, with 8 bases fitting TRBD1. The V gene's germline CDR1 is SGHRS and CDR2 YFSETQ. There are 15 residues in the CDR3. The junction had 5 bases not matched to a gene; V was cut back by 2 bases and J by 5 bases. CDR3 residues: CASSFQGAETGELFF. CDR3 nucleotides: TGCGCCAGCAGCTTTCAGGGGGCGGAAACCGGGGAGCTGTTTTTT.

This clonotype occurred many times. Sequence at one end of the junction differs from germline and may be a read error. This chain uses TRBV7-9 with TRBJ2-1; D is unresolved. CDR3 length equals 13 residues. Per germline, CDR1 SEHNR and CDR2 FQNEAQ (reference sequence). The CDR3 sequence is CASSLTFDNEQFF. The CDR3 DNA reads as TGTGCCAGCAGCTTAACGTTTGACAATGAGCAGTTTTTC.

The sample holds a few counts of this clonotype. This sequence joins TRBV27 and TRBJ2-4; 8 nucleotides line up with TRBD1. Germline CDR1 and CDR2: MNHEY and SMNVEV (reference sequence). There are 16 residues in the CDR3. With 5 bases clipped from V and 0 bases from J, the junction kept 6 bases outside the gene matches. The CDR3 bases are TGTGCCAGCAGTCCAGGACAGGGTAAAGCCAAAAACATTCAGTACTTC. It translates to CASSPGQGKAKNIQYF.

The chain uses TRBV18 and TRBJ1-2; no firm D call. This CDR3 contains 15 residues. Germline V gene lookup returns CDR1 KGHSH and CDR2 LQKENI. Trimming stripped 3 bases from V and 0 bases from J, with 11 bases between. CDR3 sequence (DNA): TGTGCCAGCTCACCTGTGGAGAAGGCTAACTATGGCTACACCTTC. It codes for CASSPVEKANYGYTF.

This sequence joins TRBV20-1 and TRBJ2-1; TRBD2 aligns across 11 bases. Germline CDR1 is DFQATT and CDR2 is SNEGSKA (reference sequence). This CDR3 comprises 16 residues. V shed 0 bases and J 2 bases; nucleotides not matched to a gene: 3. The CDR3 DNA is TGCAGTGCTAGAGATGGACTAGCGGGTCCCTACAATGAGCAGTTCTTC. Amino acid sequence: CSARDGLAGPYNEQFF.

This clonotype was seen many times. The J gene is TRBJ1-1, the V gene TRBV5-1; no clear D gene. CDR1 and CDR2 from the germline V gene are SGHRS and YFSETQ. CDR3 size: 13 residues. V was shortened by 2 bases and J by 0 bases, with 5 bases between the two germline ends. The CDR3 sequence is CASSFTMNTEAFF. CDR3 sequence (DNA): TGCGCCAGCAGCTTTACCATGAACACTGAAGCTTTCTTT.

The chain links TRBV27 to TRBJ1-1; D is undetermined. Germline V gives CDR1 MNHEY, CDR2 SMNVEV (reference sequence). This CDR3 is built from 13 residues. The V and J ends lost 4 bases and 3 bases respectively, with 9 bases between them. The CDR3 spells CASSSAVHTEAFF. The CDR3 coding sequence is TGTGCCAGCAGTTCTGCTGTTCACACTGAAGCTTTCTTT.